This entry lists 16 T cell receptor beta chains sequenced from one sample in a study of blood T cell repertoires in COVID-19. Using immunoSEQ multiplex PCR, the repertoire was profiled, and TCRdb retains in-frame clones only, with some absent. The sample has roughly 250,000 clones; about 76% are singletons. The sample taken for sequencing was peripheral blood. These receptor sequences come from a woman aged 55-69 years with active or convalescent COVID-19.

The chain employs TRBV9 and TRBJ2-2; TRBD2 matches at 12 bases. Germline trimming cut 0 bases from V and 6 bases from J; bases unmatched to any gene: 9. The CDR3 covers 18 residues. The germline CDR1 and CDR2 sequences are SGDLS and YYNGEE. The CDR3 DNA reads TGTGCCAGCAGCGTAGTCCCCGCTAGCGGGGGGGCTGCCGGGGAGCTGTTTTTT. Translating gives CASSVVPASGGAAGELFF.

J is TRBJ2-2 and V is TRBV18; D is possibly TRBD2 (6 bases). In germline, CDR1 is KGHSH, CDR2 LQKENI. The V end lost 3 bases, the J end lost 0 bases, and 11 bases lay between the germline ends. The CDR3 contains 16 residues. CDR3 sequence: CASSPAGTANTGELFF. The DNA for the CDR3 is TGTGCCAGCTCACCGGCGGGGACCGCGAACACCGGGGAGCTGTTTTTT.

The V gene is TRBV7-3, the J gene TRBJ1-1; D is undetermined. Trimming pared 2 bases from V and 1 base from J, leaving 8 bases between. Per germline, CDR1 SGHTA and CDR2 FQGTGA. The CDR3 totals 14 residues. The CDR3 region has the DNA TGTGCCAGCAGCTTAGGGCAGAGGAACACTGAAGCTTTCTTT. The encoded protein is CASSLGQRNTEAFF.

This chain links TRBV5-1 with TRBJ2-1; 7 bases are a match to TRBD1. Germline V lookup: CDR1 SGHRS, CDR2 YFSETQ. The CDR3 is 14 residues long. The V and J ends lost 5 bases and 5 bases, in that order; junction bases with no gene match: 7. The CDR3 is CASRVTGSHNEQFF. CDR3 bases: TGCGCCAGCAGGGTGACAGGGTCCCACAATGAGCAGTTCTTC.

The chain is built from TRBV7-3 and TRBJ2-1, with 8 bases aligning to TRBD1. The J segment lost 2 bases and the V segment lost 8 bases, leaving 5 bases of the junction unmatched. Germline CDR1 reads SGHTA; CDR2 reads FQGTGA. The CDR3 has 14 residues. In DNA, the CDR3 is TGTGCCAGCTCCCAGGGGGCGACCTACAATGAGCAGTTCTTC. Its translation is CASSQGATYNEQFF.

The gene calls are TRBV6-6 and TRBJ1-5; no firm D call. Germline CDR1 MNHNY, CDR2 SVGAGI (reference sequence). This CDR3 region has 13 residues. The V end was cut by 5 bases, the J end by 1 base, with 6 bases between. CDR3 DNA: TGTGCCAGCAGTGCCGCGAGCAATCAGCCCCAGCATTTT. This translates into CASSAASNQPQHF.

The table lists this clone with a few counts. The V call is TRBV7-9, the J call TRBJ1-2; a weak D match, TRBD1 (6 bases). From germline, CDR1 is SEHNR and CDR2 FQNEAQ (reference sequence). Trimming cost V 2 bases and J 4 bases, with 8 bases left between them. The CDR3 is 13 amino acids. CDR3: CASSLTGSYGYTF. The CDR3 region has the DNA TGTGCCAGCAGCTTAACAGGGAGCTATGGCTACACCTTC.

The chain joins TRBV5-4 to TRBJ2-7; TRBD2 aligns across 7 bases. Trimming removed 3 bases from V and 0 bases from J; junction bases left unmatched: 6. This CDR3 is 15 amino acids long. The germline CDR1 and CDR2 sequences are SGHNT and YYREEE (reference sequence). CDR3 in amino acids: CASSSKSGDSYEQYF. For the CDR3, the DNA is TGTGCCAGCAGCTCCAAAAGCGGGGACTCCTACGAGCAGTACTTC.

Written as DNA, the CDR3 is TGTGCCAGCAGCTCGACCGCGGGAATCACAGGGGAGCTGTTTTTT. Its protein product is CASSSTAGITGELFF. V gene TRBV3-1 (or the pseudogene TRBV3-2) combines with J gene TRBJ2-2; D is perhaps TRBD2 (6 bases). The germline V gene has CDR1 LGHDT and CDR2 YNNKEL (reference sequence). This CDR3 is built from 15 residues. With 5 bases removed from V and 8 bases from J, the gap between germline ends came to 18 bases.

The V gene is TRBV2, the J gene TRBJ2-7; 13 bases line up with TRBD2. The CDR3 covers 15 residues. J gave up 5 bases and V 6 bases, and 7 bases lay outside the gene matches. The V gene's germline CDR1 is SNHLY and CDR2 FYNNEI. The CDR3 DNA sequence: TGTGCCAGCAGGAGGACTAGCGGGGGACGTGACGAGCAGTACTTC. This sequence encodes CASRRTSGGRDEQYF.

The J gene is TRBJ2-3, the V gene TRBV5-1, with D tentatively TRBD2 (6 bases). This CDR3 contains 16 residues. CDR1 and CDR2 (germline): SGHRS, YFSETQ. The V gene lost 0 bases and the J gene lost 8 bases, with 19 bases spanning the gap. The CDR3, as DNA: TGCGCCAGCAGCTTGGTCGGGCTCCGGGACTTAGGTACGCAGTATTTT. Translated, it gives CASSLVGLRDLGTQYF. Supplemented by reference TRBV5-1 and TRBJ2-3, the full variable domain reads KAGVTQTPRYLIKTRGQQVTLSCSPISGHRSVSWYQQTPGQGLQFLFEYFSETQRNKGNFPGRFSGRQFSNSRSEMNVSTLELGDSALYLCASSLVGLRDLGTQYFGPGTRLTVL.

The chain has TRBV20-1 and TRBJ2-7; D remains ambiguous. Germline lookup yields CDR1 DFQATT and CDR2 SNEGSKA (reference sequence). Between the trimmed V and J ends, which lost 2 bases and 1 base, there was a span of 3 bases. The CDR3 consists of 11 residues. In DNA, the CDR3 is TGCAGTGCTAGACGGTCCTACGAGCAGTACTTC. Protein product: CSARRSYEQYF.

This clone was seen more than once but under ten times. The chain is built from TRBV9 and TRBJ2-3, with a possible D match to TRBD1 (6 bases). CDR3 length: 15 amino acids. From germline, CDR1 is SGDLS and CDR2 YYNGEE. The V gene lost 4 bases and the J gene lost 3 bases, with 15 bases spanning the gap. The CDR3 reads CASSRGAGVTDTQYF. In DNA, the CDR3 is TGTGCCAGCAGCCGGGGCGCAGGGGTAACAGATACGCAGTATTTT.

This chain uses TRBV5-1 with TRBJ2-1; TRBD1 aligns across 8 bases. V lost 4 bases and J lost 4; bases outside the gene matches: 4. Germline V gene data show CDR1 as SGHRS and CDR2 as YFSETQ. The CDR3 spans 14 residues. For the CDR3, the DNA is TGCGCCAGCAGCGCGGGACAGGCATACAATGAGCAGTTCTTC. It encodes CASSAGQAYNEQFF.

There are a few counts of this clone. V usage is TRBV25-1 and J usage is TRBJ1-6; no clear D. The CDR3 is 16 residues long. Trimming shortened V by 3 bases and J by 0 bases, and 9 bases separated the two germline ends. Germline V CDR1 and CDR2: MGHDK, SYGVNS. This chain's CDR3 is CASSDSGSSYNSPLHF. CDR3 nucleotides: TGTGCCAGCAGTGACTCCGGGAGCTCCTATAATTCACCCCTCCACTTT.

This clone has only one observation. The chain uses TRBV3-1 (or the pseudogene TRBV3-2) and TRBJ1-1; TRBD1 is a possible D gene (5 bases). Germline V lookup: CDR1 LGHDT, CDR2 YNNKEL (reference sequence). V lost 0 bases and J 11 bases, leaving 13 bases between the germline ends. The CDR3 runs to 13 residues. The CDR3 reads CASSQDLEGDAFF. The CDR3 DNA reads TGTGCCAGCAGCCAAGATCTAGAAGGGGATGCTTTCTTT.